The rows below give T cell receptor beta chains drawn from one sample of a study of blood T cell repertoires in COVID-19. The method was immunoSEQ multiplex PCR; TCRdb's version includes in-frame clones alone and lacks a portion of them. The table has about 280,000 clones, about 90% seen once. The sequenced sample was peripheral blood. The receptors come from a woman younger than 45 who had recovered from COVID-19. The CDR3 runs from the conserved cysteine through the conserved F or W. A D gene is named only where the DNA matches it firmly. Clone size is stated in some rows and not others, as once, few, many or a class when expanded.

>.|.|TRBV12-5|TRBJ1-5
CASGVQGSNNQPQHF
TGTGCTAGTGGTGTCCAGGGGAGCAACAATCAGCCCCAGCATTTT
>.|.|TRBV12-3/TRBV12-4|TRBJ2-5
CASSLTIAETQYF
TGTGCCAGCAGTTTAACAATCGCAGAGACCCAGTACTTC
>.|.|TRBV27|TRBJ1-6
CASSLWGRGSPLHF
TGTGCCAGCAGTTTATGGGGAAGAGGGTCACCCCTCCACTTT
>TRBD1|.|TRBV6-5|TRBJ2-7
CASSSSGTGTYEQYF
TGTGCCAGCAGTTCATCGGGGACAGGAACCTACGAGCAGTACTTC
>TRBD2|.|TRBV27|TRBJ2-3
CASSLGLARADTQYF
TGTGCCAGCAGTCTAGGACTAGCCAGGGCAGATACGCAGTATTTT
>TRBD2|.|TRBV9|TRBJ2-5
CASSVATEAGETQYF
TGTGCCAGCAGCGTAGCCACAGAAGCGGGGGAGACCCAGTACTTC
>.|.|TRBV12-2|TRBJ2-5
CASRLAGTSGPGCQYF
TGTGCAAGTCGCTTAGCGGGGACTAGCGGCCCCGGATGCCAGTACTTC
>.|once|TRBV5-1|TRBJ1-6
CASGLETLQSPLHF
TGCGCCAGCGGCCTCGAGACACTCCAATCACCCCTCCACTTT
>TRBD1|.|TRBV18|TRBJ1-5
CASSPDRGGNQPQHF
TGTGCCAGCTCACCCGACAGGGGTGGCAATCAGCCCCAGCATTTT
>.|.|TRBV27|TRBJ2-1
CASSWGFRNEQFF
TGTGCCAGCAGCTGGGGCTTTCGCAATGAGCAGTTCTTC
>TRBD1|.|TRBV9|TRBJ1-6
CASSITQGAGDSPLHF
TGTGCCAGCAGCATAACCCAGGGGGCGGGAGATTCACCCCTCCACTTT
>.|few|TRBV6-5|TRBJ2-7
CASTQGKIQYF
TGTGCCAGCACCCAGGGGAAGATTCAGTACTTC
>.|.|TRBV27|TRBJ2-7
CASSLLPVAAYEQYF
TGTGCCAGCAGTTTATTGCCAGTGGCCGCTTACGAGCAGTACTTC
>.|.|TRBV19|TRBJ1-2
CASIDRSSNYGYTF
TGTGCCAGTATCGACAGGTCCTCTAACTATGGCTACACCTTC
>TRBD2|.|TRBV7-2|TRBJ2-1
CASSSRTSLFEFF
TGTGCCAGCAGCTCAAGGACTAGCCTGTTTGAGTTCTTC